This TCR beta chain comes out of a study of T cell repertoires in cytomegalovirus infection. In TCRdb, the reads were re-called with MiXCR into one record per CDR3 protein. The sample includes 150,000 to 200,000 distinct CDR3 sequences, roughly 19% of them seen just once. This CDR3 is built from 13 residues. V was pared by 4 bases and J by 7 bases, with 11 bases between. Germline assignment: CDR1 SNHLY and CDR2 FYNNEI. The rearrangement links TRBV2 to TRBJ1-5, with D unclear. This receptor was identified in a human donor in good health (CMV status not recorded). Some clones in this sample may be carry-over from other donors' samples. Sequencing was performed on PBMCs. The CDR3: CASSGAPIQPQHF. For the CDR3, the DNA is TGTGCCAGCAGTGGAGCGCCCATCCAGCCCCAGCATTTT.